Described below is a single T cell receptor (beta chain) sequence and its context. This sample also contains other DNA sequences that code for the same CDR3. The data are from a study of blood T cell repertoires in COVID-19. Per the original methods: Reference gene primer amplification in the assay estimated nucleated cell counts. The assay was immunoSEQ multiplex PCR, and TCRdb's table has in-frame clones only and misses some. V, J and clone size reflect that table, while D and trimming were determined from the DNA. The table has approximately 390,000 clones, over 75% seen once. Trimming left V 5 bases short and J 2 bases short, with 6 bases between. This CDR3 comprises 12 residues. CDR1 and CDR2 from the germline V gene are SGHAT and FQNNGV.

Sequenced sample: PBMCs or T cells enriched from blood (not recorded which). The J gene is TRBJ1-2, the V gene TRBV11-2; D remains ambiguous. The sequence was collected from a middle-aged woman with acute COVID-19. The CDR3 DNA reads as TGTGCCAGCAGCAGAGGCAACTATGGCTACACCTTC. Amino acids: CASSRGNYGYTF.